Listed here is a single TCR beta chain. The data originate from a study of T cell responses to AZD1222 COVID-19 vaccine. In germline, CDR1 is MNHEY, CDR2 SVGEGT. CDR3 length equals 14 residues. The J segment lost 5 bases and the V segment lost 5 bases, leaving 2 bases of the junction unmatched. Data came from immunoSEQ multiplex PCR; TCRdb stores just in-frame clones and leaves some out. The sample lists about 150,000 clones, approximately 88% occurring once. The chain combines TRBV6-2 or TRBV6-3 with TRBJ2-2; 10 positions match TRBD1. Sequenced here: peripheral blood, sampled on day 0 of AZD1222 vaccination. This TCR was recovered from an adult in good health. This CDR3 is CASSGQGETGELFF. CDR3 in DNA: TGTGCCAGCAGTGGACAGGGGGAAACCGGGGAGCTGTTTTTT.